The TCR beta chain under discussion was sequenced for a study of cytotoxic CD8 clonotypes in ibrutinib-treated CLL (dated by TCRdb to 2020 to 2023). About the study as a whole: The cohort included about 15 treatment-naive and under 13 relapsed/refractory patients; 17 were IGHV unmutated. Response samples were taken after a median of approximately 12 months on treatment, ranging from roughly 6 to 36 months. Partial responses were observed in about 25 patients and complete responses in 2; after a median follow-up of 68 months, remission was maintained in 15 or so patients and progression was observed in about twelve. Every remission and progressive disease sample was obtained while ibrutinib was still being received by the patients. Cryopreserved peripheral blood mononuclear cells were collected before treatment, at response, and at either disease progression or sustained remission. An average of approximately 260,000 productive templates and some 99,000 productive rearrangements was obtained per sample. Of the roughly 86 people in the trial, around 24 had longitudinal samples available. What the research found in general, with its limitations: At baseline, clonality was higher than in age-matched healthy donors and showed a strong correlation with circulating CD8+ T-cell counts. Sampling times were not matched between sustained-remission and progressing patients, and lymph node repertoires were not studied. Clonality rose at ibrutinib response, remained stable during sustained remission, and dropped back toward baseline at progression. Public clonotypes were found to be uncommon and were observed to contract or remain stable during treatment; the increase in clonality was shown to reflect expansion of private clonotypes at ibrutinib response.

Via the germline V gene, CDR1 is SNHLY and CDR2 FYNNEI. Relative to germline, V is missing 7 bases and J is missing 5 bases, with 15 bases of the junction outside any gene match. The CDR3 has 16 amino acids, counting the end cysteine and phenylalanine. Only CDR3 DNA is held: 48 bases, read in frame from base 1. A MiSeq instrument was used for deep resolution sequencing, which targeted depths ranging from 1 in 1 million up to 1 in 200,000 T cells, with coverage averaging 10x for each clonotype. The immunoSEQ hsTCRB Kit was used to generate the TCR beta libraries. In the original analysis: ImmunoSEQ Data Assistant and ImmunoSEQ Analyzer were used for data analysis, and V, D and J genes were assigned according to IMGT definitions. Clonality, which ranges from 0 to 1, was calculated by subtracting the normalized Shannon entropy of productive rearrangement frequencies from one. Only overrepresented clonotypes making up at least 0.05% of each patient's repertoire were included in the public clonotype analysis. Some 13 age-matched healthy donor repertoires from immuneACCESS served as clonality controls. In TCRdb, the immuneACCESS table is reduced to in-frame sequences with V and J assigned. These tables do not hold every clone; where another copy was compared, an unresolved V gene accounts for under half, and the others remain unexplained. That table is the source of V, J and clone size, and D and trimming were worked out from the DNA. Present in this sample are some 130,000 clones, under 95% of which were seen just once. Clones ranked in the top ten supply 11% of the sample.

A note on this clone: The antigen it recognizes is unknown. Base-call qualities are not available, and no considerably larger clone is one nucleotide away.

The sample's time point, from its label and the paper: 12 months on ibrutinib. Roughly 1.9 micrograms of genomic DNA were extracted from cryopreserved PBMCs for TCR beta library preparation. Longitudinal blood samples from CLL patients on ibrutinib monotherapy were analyzed using high-throughput TCR beta sequencing. The patients took part in an open-label, single-center phase 2 trial of ibrutinib monotherapy. Rearrangement joined TRBV2 to TRBJ2-3, with 7 central nucleotides matching TRBD2. The clonotype was recovered from a human donor with chronic lymphocytic leukemia. The starting material was PBMCs, obtained after 12 months of ibrutinib treatment. The DNA reads as follows: TGTGCCAGCAACACGACTCCCCGGGAGGCAGAAGATACGCAGTATTTT. The encoded protein is CASNTTPREAEDTQYF.